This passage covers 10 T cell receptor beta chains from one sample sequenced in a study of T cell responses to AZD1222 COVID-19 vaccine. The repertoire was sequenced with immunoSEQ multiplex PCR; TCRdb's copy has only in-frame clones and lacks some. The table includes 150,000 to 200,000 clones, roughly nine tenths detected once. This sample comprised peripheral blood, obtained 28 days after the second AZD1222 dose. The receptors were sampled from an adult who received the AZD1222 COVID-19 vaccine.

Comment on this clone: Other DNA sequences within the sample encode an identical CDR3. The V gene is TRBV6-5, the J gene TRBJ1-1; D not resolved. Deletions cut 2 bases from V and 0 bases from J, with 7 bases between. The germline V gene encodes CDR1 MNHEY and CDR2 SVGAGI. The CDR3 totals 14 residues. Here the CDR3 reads CASSYGGVNTEAFF. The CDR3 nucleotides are TGTGCCAGCAGTTACGGCGGGGTGAACACTGAAGCTTTCTTT.

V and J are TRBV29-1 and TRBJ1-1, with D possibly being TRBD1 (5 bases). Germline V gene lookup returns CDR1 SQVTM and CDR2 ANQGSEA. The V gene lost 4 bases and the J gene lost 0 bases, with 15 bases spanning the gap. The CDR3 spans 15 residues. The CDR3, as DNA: TGCAGCGTTGTCCTATTGACAGCCATGAACACTGAAGCTTTCTTT. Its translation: CSVVLLTAMNTEAFF.

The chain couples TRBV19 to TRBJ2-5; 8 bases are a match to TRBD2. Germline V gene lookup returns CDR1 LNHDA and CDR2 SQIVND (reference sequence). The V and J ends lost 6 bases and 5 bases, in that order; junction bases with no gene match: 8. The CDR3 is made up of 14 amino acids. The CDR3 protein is CASSPGRVGETQYF. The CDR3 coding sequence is TGTGCCAGTAGCCCCGGGAGGGTAGGGGAGACCCAGTACTTC.

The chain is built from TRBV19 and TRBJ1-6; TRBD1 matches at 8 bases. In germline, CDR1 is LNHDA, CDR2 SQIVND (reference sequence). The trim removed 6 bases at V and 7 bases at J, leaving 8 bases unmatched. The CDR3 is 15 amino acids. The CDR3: CASSPMDRENSPLHF. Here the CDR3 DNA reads TGTGCCAGTAGCCCGATGGACAGGGAAAATTCACCCCTCCACTTT. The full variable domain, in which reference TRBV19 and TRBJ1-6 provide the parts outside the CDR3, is DGGITQSPKYLFRKEGQNVTLSCEQNLNHDAMYWYRQDPGQGLRLIYYSQIVNDFQKGDIAEGYSVSREKKESFPLTVTSAQKNPTAFYLCASSPMDRENSPLHFGNGTRLTVT.

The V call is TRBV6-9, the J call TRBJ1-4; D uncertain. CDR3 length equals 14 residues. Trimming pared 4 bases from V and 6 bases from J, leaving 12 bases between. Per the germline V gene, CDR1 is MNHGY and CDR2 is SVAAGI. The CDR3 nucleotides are TGTGCCAGCAGTTCCTTCGAGGGTGATGAAAAACTGTTTTTT. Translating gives CASSSFEGDEKLFF.

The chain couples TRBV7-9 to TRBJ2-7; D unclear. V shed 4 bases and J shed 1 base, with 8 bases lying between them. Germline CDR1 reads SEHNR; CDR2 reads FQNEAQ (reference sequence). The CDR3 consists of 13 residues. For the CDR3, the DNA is TGTGCCAGCAGCTCGACGGTTTCCTACGAGCAGTACTTC. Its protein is CASSSTVSYEQYF.

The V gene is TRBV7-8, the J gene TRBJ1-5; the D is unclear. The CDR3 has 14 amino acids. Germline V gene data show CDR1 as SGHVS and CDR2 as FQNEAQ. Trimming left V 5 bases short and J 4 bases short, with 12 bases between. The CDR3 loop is CASSQSVRNQPQHF. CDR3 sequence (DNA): TGTGCCAGCAGCCAAAGCGTGAGGAATCAGCCCCAGCATTTT.

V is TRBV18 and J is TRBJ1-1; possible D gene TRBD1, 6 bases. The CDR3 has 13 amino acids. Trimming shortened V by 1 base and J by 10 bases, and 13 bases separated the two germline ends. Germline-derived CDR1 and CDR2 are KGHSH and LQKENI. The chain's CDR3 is CASSPQSSGAAFF. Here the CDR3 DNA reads TGTGCCAGCTCACCACAAAGTTCGGGGGCAGCTTTCTTT.

The CDR3 region has the DNA TGTGCCAGCAGCCTCTCGACAGGGAATGGCTACACCTTC. As protein: CASSLSTGNGYTF. V is TRBV3-1 (or the pseudogene TRBV3-2) and J is TRBJ1-2, with 7 positions matching TRBD1. This CDR3 spans 13 amino acids. The ends lost 4 bases at V and 6 bases at J; junction bases unmatched: 5. CDR1 is LGHDT, CDR2 YNNKEL, per germline (reference sequence).

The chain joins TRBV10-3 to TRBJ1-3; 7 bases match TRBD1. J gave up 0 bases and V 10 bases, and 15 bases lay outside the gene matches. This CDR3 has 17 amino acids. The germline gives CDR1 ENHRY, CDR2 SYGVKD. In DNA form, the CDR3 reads TGTGCCAAGACAGGGTTACGCGCCCAGGGCTCTGGAAACACCATATATTTT. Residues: CAKTGLRAQGSGNTIYF.